This TCR beta chain comes out of a study of shared clonotypes between healthy human individuals. This clone appeared once. Only in-frame clones appear in the TCRdb table, and some are missing; sequencing was by immunoSEQ multiplex PCR. The sample includes 2 million or so clones, 90% to 95% of them seen just once. The CDR3 is made up of 15 amino acids. Germline values: CDR1 MDHEN, CDR2 SYDVKM. V was shortened by 7 bases and J by 0 bases, with 10 bases between the two germline ends. Sequenced input: naive CD4+ T cells sorted from blood. Subset specified: CD45RA+ positively selected. The gene calls are TRBV28 and TRBJ1-6; possible D gene TRBD1, 5 bases. The TCR originated in a young man in good health. The CDR3 bases are TGTGCCAGCACATCAGGGAGCTCCTATAATTCACCCCTCCACTTT. It translates to CASTSGSSYNSPLHF.